These 10 T cell receptor beta chains share one sample of origin, sequenced in a study of siplizumab effects on memory and regulatory T cells. Libraries were prepared by immunoSEQ multiplex PCR; TCRdb keeps only in-frame clonotypes and omits some of them. This table has 65,000 to 85,000 clones, approximately 93% appearing once. Sequencing was done on a sample of CD8+ T cells sorted from blood. The receptors stem from a human donor in good health.

The V call is TRBV6-1, the J call TRBJ2-7; 8 nucleotides agree with TRBD1. This CDR3 has 14 amino acids. Germline-derived CDR1 and CDR2 are MNHNS and SASEGT. The V gene end was trimmed by 6 bases and the J gene end by 3 bases; junction bases not matched to a gene: 7. The CDR3 loop reads CASSADRGFYEQYF. In nucleotides, the CDR3 is TGTGCCAGCAGCGCCGACAGGGGTTTCTACGAGCAGTACTTC.

The gene calls are TRBV10-3 and TRBJ1-2; weak D call: TRBD1 (5 bases). The germline V gene has CDR1 ENHRY and CDR2 SYGVKD. The V gene lost 0 bases and the J gene lost 8 bases, with 16 bases spanning the gap. The CDR3 totals 15 residues. Here the CDR3 reads CAISESGDWRGGYTF. CDR3 DNA sequence: TGTGCCATCAGTGAGTCAGGGGACTGGAGAGGAGGCTACACCTTC.

The rearrangement joins TRBV28 to TRBJ1-6, with D perhaps TRBD1 (5 bases). The germline gives CDR1 MDHEN, CDR2 SYDVKM. The V gene lost 6 bases and the J gene lost 6 bases, with 9 bases spanning the gap. This CDR3 is 13 amino acids long. The CDR3 nucleotides read TGTGCCAGCAGCCCGGGACTTAATTCACCCCTCCACTTT. Translated: CASSPGLNSPLHF.

V gene TRBV11-1 combines with J gene TRBJ2-7; D gene ambiguous. This CDR3 comprises 14 residues. V was cut by 2 bases and J by 2 bases, with 10 bases left in between. Germline V gives CDR1 SGHAT, CDR2 FQDESV (reference sequence). The CDR3, as DNA: TGTGCCAGCAGCTTACTTGGCATAACCTACGAGCAGTACTTC. Translation gives CASSLLGITYEQYF.

This chain connects TRBV19 to TRBJ1-4; 9 nucleotides agree with TRBD1. The germline V gene encodes CDR1 LNHDA and CDR2 SQIVND (reference sequence). The junction had 4 bases not matched to a gene; V was cut back by 4 bases and J by 7 bases. The CDR3 loop spans 14 amino acids. The chain's CDR3 is CASSTGTGPEKLFF. The DNA for the CDR3 is TGTGCCAGTAGTACCGGGACAGGGCCTGAAAAACTGTTTTTT.

V usage is TRBV7-9 and J usage is TRBJ1-2; 8 bases align to TRBD1. Losses at the gene ends were 4 bases for V and 0 bases for J; bases not matched to a gene: 1. This CDR3 has 14 residues. CDR1 is SEHNR and CDR2 is FQNEAQ in the germline V gene (reference sequence). CDR3 DNA: TGTGCCAGCAGCTCGGGACAGGCTAACTATGGCTACACCTTC. This codes for CASSSGQANYGYTF.

This clone was recorded only once. CDR3 amino acids: CSVEDMQDGAFF. In DNA form, the CDR3 reads TGCAGCGTTGAAGATATGCAGGACGGCGCTTTCTTT. The V and J genes are TRBV29-1 and TRBJ1-1; D not certain. The germline gives CDR1 SQVTM, CDR2 ANQGSEA. Trimming removed 0 bases from V and 11 bases from J, with 13 bases in between. The CDR3 runs to 12 residues.

This clone occurred once. The genes are TRBV9 and TRBJ1-2, with 10 bases that match TRBD1. The ends lost 3 bases at V and 7 bases at J; junction bases unmatched: 3. The CDR3 spans 13 residues. Per germline, CDR1 SGDLS and CDR2 YYNGEE. CDR3 loop: CASSEGQGSGYTF. The CDR3 region has the DNA TGTGCCAGCAGCGAGGGACAGGGGTCTGGCTACACCTTC.

The J gene is TRBJ2-7, the V gene TRBV7-9; perhaps TRBD2 as D (6 bases). Trimming pared 8 bases from V and 6 bases from J, leaving 14 bases between. Germline CDR1 is SEHNR and CDR2 is FQNEAQ (reference sequence). CDR3 length equals 12 residues. CDR3: CASAGGTGEQYF. CDR3 DNA: TGTGCCAGCGCTGGGGGGACGGGCGAGCAGTACTTC.

The chain has TRBV5-6 and TRBJ2-7; 10 bases are shared with TRBD1. The trim removed 2 bases at V and 3 bases at J, leaving 2 bases unmatched. The CDR3 is 14 residues long. Germline lookup yields CDR1 SGHDT and CDR2 YYEEEE. In DNA, the CDR3 is TGTGCCAGCAGCTTTGGGACAGGGGACTACGAGCAGTACTTC. It codes for CASSFGTGDYEQYF.